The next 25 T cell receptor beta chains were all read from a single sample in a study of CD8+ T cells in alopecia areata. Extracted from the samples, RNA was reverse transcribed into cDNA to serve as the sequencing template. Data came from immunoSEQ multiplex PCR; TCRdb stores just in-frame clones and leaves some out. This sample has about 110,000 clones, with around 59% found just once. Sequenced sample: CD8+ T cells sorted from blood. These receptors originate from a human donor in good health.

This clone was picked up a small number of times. As DNA, the CDR3 is TGCGCCAGCAGCGGGTGGCGCACAGATACGCAGTATTTT. As protein: CASSGWRTDTQYF. This chain links TRBV4-1 with TRBJ2-3, with D unresolved. The ends were cut back, 5 bases at V and 1 base at J, with 7 bases in the middle. Germline V CDR1 and CDR2: MGHRA, YSYEKL. The CDR3 contains 13 residues.

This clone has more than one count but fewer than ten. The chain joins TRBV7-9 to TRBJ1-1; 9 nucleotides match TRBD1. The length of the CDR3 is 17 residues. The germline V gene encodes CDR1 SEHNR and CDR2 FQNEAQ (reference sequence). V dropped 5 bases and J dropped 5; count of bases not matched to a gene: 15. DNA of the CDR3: TGTGCCAGCAGCCCAAACAGGGGGCGCATGGTGAGGACTGAAGCTTTCTTT. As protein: CASSPNRGRMVRTEAFF.

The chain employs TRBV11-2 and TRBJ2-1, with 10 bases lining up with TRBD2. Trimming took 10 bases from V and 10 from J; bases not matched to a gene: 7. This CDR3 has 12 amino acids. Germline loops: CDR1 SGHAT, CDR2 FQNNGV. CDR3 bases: TGTGCCATCTCGCCTAGCGGGGGAGAGCAGTTCTTC. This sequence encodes CAISPSGGEQFF.

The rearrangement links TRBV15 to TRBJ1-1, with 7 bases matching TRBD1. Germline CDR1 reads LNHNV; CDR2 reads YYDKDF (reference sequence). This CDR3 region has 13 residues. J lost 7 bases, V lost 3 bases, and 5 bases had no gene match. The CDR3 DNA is TGTGCCACCAGCAGGCTCCGGGACAGTGAAGCTTTCTTT. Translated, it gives CATSRLRDSEAFF. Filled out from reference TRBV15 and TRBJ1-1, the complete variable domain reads DAMVIQNPRYQVTQFGKPVTLSCSQTLNHNVMYWYQQKSSQAPKLLFHYYDKDFNNEADTPDNFQSRRPNTSFCFLDIRSPGLGDTAMYLCATSRLRDSEAFFGQGTRLTVV.

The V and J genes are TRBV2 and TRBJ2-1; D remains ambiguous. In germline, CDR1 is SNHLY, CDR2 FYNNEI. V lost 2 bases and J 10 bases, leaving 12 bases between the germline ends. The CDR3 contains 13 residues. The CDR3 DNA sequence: TGTGCCAGCAGTGAAATTCTGGGTTACGAGCAGTTCTTC. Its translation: CASSEILGYEQFF.

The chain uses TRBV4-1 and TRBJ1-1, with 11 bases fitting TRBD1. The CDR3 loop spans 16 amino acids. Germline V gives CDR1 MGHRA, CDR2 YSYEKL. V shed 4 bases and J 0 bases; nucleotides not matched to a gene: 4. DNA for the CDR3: TGCGCCAGCAGCCGAGGGGACAGGGGGTTGAACACTGAAGCTTTCTTT. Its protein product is CASSRGDRGLNTEAFF.

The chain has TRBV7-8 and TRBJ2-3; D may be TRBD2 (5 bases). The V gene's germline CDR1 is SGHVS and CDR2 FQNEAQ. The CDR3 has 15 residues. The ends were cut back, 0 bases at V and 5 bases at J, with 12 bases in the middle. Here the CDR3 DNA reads TGTGCCAGCAGCTTAGCTCGGGGTTTAGGAGATACGCAGTATTTT. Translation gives CASSLARGLGDTQYF.

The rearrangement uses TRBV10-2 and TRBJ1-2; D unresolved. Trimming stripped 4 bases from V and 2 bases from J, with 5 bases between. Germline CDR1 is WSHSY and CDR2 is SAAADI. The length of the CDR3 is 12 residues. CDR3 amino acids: CASSGENYGYTF. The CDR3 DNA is TGCGCCAGCAGTGGAGAGAACTATGGCTACACCTTC.

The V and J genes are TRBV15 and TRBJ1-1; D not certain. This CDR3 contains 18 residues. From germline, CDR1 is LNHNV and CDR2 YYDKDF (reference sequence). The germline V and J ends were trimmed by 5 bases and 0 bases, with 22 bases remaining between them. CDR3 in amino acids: CATSQTHSGSVLNTEAFF. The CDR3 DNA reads TGTGCCACCAGCCAAACTCACAGCGGATCCGTTCTGAACACTGAAGCTTTCTTT.

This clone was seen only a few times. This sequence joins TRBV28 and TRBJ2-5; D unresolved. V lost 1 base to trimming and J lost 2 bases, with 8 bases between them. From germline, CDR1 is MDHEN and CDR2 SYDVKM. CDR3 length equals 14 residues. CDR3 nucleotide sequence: TGTGCCAGCAGTTTATTCAGGTTACAAGAGACCCAGTACTTC. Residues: CASSLFRLQETQYF.

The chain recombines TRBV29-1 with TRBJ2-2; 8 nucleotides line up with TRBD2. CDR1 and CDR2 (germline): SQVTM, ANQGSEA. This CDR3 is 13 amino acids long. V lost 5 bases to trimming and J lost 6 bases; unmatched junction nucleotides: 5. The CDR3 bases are TGCAGCGTTCCGGGACTAGAGGCCGGGGAGCTGTTTTTT. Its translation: CSVPGLEAGELFF.

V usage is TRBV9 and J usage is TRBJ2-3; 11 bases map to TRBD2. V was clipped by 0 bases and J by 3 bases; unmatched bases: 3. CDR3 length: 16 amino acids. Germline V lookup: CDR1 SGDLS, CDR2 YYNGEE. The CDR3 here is CASSVALAGGTDTQYF. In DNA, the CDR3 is TGTGCCAGCAGCGTAGCGCTAGCGGGGGGAACAGATACGCAGTATTTT.

CDR3 in DNA: TGTGCCAGCACCTGGGATAGGGAGAGCACAGATACGCAGTATTTT. The encoded protein is CASTWDRESTDTQYF. The chain has TRBV2 and TRBJ2-3, with D perhaps TRBD2 (5 bases). CDR3 length equals 15 residues. V was cut by 7 bases and J by 0 bases, with 14 bases left in between. Germline assignment: CDR1 SNHLY and CDR2 FYNNEI.

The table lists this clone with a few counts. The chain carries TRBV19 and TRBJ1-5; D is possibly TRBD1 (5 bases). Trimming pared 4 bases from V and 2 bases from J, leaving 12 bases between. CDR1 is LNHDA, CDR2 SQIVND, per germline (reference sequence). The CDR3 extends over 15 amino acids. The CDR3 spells CASSSRRGGNQPQHF. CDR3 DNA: TGTGCCAGTAGTAGTCGTAGGGGTGGCAATCAGCCCCAGCATTTT.

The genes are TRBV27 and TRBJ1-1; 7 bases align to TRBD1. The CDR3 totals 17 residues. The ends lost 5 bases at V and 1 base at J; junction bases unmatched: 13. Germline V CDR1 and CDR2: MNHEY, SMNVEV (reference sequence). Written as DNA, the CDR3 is TGTGCCAGCAGTCTCAAGCCCTATACAGGGGAGAACACTGAAGCTTTCTTT. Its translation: CASSLKPYTGENTEAFF.

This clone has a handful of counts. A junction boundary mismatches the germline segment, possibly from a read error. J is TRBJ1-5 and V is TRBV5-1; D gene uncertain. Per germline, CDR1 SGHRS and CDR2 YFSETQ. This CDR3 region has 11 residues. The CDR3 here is CASSENPPQHF. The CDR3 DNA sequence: TGCGCCAGCAGCGAGAATCCGCCCCAGCATTTT.

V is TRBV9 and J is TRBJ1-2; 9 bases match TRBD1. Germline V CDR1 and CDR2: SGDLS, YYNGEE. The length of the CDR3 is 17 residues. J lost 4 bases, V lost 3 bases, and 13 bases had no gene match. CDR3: CASSAGQGSVSIYGYTF. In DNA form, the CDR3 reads TGTGCCAGCAGCGCAGGACAGGGGAGCGTATCTATCTATGGCTACACCTTC.

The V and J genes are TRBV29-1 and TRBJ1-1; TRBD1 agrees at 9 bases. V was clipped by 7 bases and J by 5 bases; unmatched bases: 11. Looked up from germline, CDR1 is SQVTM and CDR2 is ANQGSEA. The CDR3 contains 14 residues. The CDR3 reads CSALDPDRGTEAFF. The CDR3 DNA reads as TGCAGCGCCCTAGACCCTGACAGGGGGACTGAAGCTTTCTTT.

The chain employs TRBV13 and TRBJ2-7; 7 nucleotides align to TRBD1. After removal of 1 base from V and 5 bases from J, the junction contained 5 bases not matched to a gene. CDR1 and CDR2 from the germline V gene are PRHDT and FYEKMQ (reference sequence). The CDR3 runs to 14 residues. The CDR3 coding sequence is TGTGCCAGCAGCTTAGCCAGGGGGTCCCACGAGCAGTACTTC. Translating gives CASSLARGSHEQYF. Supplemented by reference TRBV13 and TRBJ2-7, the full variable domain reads AAGVIQSPRHLIKEKRETATLKCYPIPRHDTVYWYQQGPGQDPQFLISFYEKMQSDKGSIPDRFSAQQFSDYHSELNMSSLELGDSALYFCASSLARGSHEQYFGPGTRLTVT.

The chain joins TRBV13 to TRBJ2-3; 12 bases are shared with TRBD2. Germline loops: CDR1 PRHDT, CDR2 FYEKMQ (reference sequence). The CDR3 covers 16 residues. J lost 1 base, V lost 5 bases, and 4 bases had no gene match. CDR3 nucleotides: TGTGCCAGCAGCCTCTGGACTAGCGGGGGCACAGATACGCAGTATTTT. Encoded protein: CASSLWTSGGTDTQYF.

Here the CDR3 reads CSVSEGLSYEQYF. In nucleotides, the CDR3 is TGCAGCGTTTCAGAGGGTCTTTCCTACGAGCAGTACTTC. The rearrangement uses TRBV29-1 and TRBJ2-7, with D possibly matching TRBD2 (5 bases). Trimming cost V 5 bases and J 1 base, with 12 bases left between them. The CDR3 consists of 13 residues. Germline-derived CDR1 and CDR2 are SQVTM and ANQGSEA.

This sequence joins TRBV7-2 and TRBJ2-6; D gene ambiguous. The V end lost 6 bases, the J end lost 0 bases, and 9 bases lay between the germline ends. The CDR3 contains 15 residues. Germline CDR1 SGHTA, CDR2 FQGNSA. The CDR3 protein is CASRFVHSGANVLTF. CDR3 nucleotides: TGTGCCAGCAGATTCGTTCACTCTGGGGCCAACGTCCTGACTTTC.

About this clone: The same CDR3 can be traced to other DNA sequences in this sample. As DNA, the CDR3 is TGTGCCAGTAGTCCGGGGACAGGGAGCAATCAGCCCCAGCATTTT. It translates to CASSPGTGSNQPQHF. V gene TRBV19 combines with J gene TRBJ1-5; TRBD1 matches at 9 bases. This CDR3 spans 15 amino acids. Germline CDR1 reads LNHDA; CDR2 reads SQIVND (reference sequence). Germline trimming cut 5 bases from V and 1 base from J; bases unmatched to any gene: 3.

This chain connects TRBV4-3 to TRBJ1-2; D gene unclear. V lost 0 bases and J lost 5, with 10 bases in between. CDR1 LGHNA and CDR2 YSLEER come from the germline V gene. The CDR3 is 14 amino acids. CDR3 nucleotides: TGCGCCAGCAGCCAAGATAACCCGAAATATGGCTACACCTTC. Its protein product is CASSQDNPKYGYTF.

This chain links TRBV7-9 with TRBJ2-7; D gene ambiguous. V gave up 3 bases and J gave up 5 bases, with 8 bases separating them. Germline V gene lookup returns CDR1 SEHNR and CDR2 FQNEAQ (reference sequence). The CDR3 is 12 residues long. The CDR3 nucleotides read TGTGCCAGCAGCTTTCCTTACGACGAGCAGTACTTC. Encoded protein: CASSFPYDEQYF.